This entry features one TCR beta chain sequence. In the original workflow: Scientists estimated how many nucleated cells there were by amplifying reference gene primers. Here immunoSEQ multiplex PCR was the method, and the copy in TCRdb shows in-frame clones only, minus some. V, J and clone size were drawn from that table, and D and trimming were deduced from the DNA. Of around 60,000 clones listed, 75% to 85% are singletons. Seattle patients were enrolled while actively infected and followed longitudinally. This entry belongs to a study of blood T cell repertoires in COVID-19. Across the study: T cells, B-cell-depleted T cells, or PBMCs supplied cDNA or gDNA.

CDR1 and CDR2 (germline): SGDLS, YYNGEE. The CDR3 extends over 16 amino acids. V was trimmed by 4 bases and J by 0 bases, leaving 14 bases between them. This sequence was found in a man in his fifties with COVID-19, enrolled during active disease. The sequenced sample was peripheral blood. This rearrangement joins TRBV9 to TRBJ1-3; tentative D call: TRBD1 (6 bases). CDR3 sequence: CASSNGQPFSGNTIYF. The CDR3 bases are TGTGCCAGCAGCAATGGACAGCCTTTCTCTGGAAACACCATATATTTT.